The 10 T cell receptor beta chains below were found in one sample sequenced in a study of cytomegalovirus exposure and HLA in healthy donors. The PCR had 60 Vbeta and 13 Jbeta primers. Libraries were prepared by immunoSEQ multiplex PCR; TCRdb keeps only in-frame clonotypes and omits some of them. The sample holds tens of thousands of clones, roughly 74% seen once. Sequenced input: PBMCs. The receptor set was obtained from a female donor in good health and CMV-seronegative.

This clone was detected once. The J gene is TRBJ2-2, the V gene TRBV6-6, with a possible D match to TRBD1 (6 bases). The CDR3 is 11 amino acids. Germline-derived CDR1 and CDR2 are MNHNY and SVGAGI (reference sequence). The CDR3 sequence is CGGGNTGELFF. CDR3 bases: TGTGGAGGGGGGAACACCGGGGAGCTGTTTTTT.

A word on this clone: The sample carries other DNA sequences with the same CDR3. The chain uses TRBV5-1 and TRBJ1-5; no clear D. The V end was cut by 0 bases, the J end by 0 bases, with 7 bases between. Per germline, CDR1 SGHRS and CDR2 YFSETQ. There are 15 residues in the CDR3. The CDR3 nucleotides are TGCGCCAGCAGCTTGGCCGGGGATAGCAATCAGCCCCAGCATTTT. It codes for CASSLAGDSNQPQHF.

The J gene is TRBJ1-5, the V gene TRBV19; 7 bases match TRBD1. This CDR3 contains 15 residues. Germline CDR1 reads LNHDA; CDR2 reads SQIVND (reference sequence). V gave up 0 bases and J gave up 7 bases; unmatched junction bases: 6. In DNA, the CDR3 is TGTGCCAGTAGTATAGAACAGGGGATGGTACAGCCCCAGCATTTT. This encodes CASSIEQGMVQPQHF.

This clone has a single count. The V and J genes are TRBV19 and TRBJ2-7; D is unresolved. This CDR3 spans 13 amino acids. Per the germline V gene, CDR1 is LNHDA and CDR2 is SQIVND (reference sequence). The V end was cut by 0 bases, the J end by 7 bases, with 10 bases between. This chain's CDR3 is CASSIDLWREQYF. The CDR3 DNA reads as TGTGCCAGTAGTATAGATCTATGGAGAGAGCAGTACTTC.

The chain joins TRBV18 to TRBJ1-1; D remains unclear. The CDR3 has 15 amino acids. V was cut by 1 base and J by 2 bases, with 11 bases left in between. Germline V CDR1 and CDR2: KGHSH, LQKENI. CDR3 sequence (DNA): TGTGCCAGCTCACCACGCTACAGCTTAAACACTGAAGCTTTCTTT. This translates into CASSPRYSLNTEAFF.

This clone came up a few times. The V gene is TRBV29-1, the J gene TRBJ2-7; the match to TRBD1 covers 10 bases. The germline V gene encodes CDR1 SQVTM and CDR2 ANQGSEA. CDR3 size: 11 residues. V lost 6 bases and J lost 5; bases outside the gene matches: 1. The CDR3 DNA reads as TGCAGCGTGGACAGGGGGGACGAGCAGTACTTC. Its protein product is CSVDRGDEQYF.

The chain combines TRBV5-6 with TRBJ1-2, with a weak D call TRBD1 (5 bases). Trimming stripped 4 bases from V and 0 bases from J, with 16 bases between. The CDR3 has 16 residues. From germline, CDR1 is SGHDT and CDR2 YYEEEE. The CDR3 region has the DNA TGTGCCAGCAGCGTGGGTCGGGGGGGGACTAACTATGGCTACACCTTC. It specifies CASSVGRGGTNYGYTF.

The genes are TRBV4-1 and TRBJ1-3, with TRBD1 as a possible D gene (6 bases). From germline, CDR1 is MGHRA and CDR2 YSYEKL. The CDR3 runs to 16 residues. The V end was cut by 2 bases, the J end by 4 bases, with 15 bases between. The CDR3 region is CASSQLPPGTGNTIYF. In DNA, the CDR3 is TGCGCCAGCAGCCAATTGCCCCCCGGGACAGGAAACACCATATATTTT.

The chain is built from TRBV27 and TRBJ2-6; D gene ambiguous. Germline assignment: CDR1 MNHEY and CDR2 SMNVEV (reference sequence). The V end lost 3 bases, the J end lost 1 base, and 7 bases lay between the germline ends. This CDR3 has 15 residues. The CDR3 sequence is CASSFLESGANVLTF. For the CDR3, the DNA is TGTGCCAGCAGTTTCCTTGAGTCTGGGGCCAACGTCCTGACTTTC.

The chain links TRBV4-1 to TRBJ1-1; D not certain. V lost 0 bases to trimming and J lost 4 bases, with 6 bases between them. This CDR3 contains 13 residues. Germline CDR1 MGHRA, CDR2 YSYEKL. CDR3 sequence (DNA): TGCGCCAGCAGCCAAGACCCGGGCACTGAAGCTTTCTTT. Its translation is CASSQDPGTEAFF.